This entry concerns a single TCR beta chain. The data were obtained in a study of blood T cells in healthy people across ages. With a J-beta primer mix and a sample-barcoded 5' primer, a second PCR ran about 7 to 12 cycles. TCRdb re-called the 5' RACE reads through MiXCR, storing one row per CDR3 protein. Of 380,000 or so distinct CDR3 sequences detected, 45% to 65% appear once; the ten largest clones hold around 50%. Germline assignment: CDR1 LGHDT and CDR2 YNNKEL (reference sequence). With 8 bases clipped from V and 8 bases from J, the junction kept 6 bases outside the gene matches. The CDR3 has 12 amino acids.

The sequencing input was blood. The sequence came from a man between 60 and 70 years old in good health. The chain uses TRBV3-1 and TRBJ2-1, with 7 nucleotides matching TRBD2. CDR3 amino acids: CASSWAGDEQFF. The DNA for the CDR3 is TGTGCCAGCTCCTGGGCGGGGGATGAGCAGTTCTTC.